This entry lists 16 T cell receptor beta chains sequenced from one sample in a study of blood T cell repertoires in COVID-19. Profiled with immunoSEQ multiplex PCR; TCRdb holds only in-frame clones, not every one. The profile covers 240,000 or so clones, with roughly 90% appearing a single time and about 0.74% taken by the ten largest. Sequencing used peripheral blood. These TCRs come from a woman in her twenties or thirties with acute or convalescent COVID-19.

The chain combines TRBV25-1 with TRBJ2-7; maybe TRBD2 (5 bases). The V gene's germline CDR1 is MGHDK and CDR2 SYGVNS. Trimming left V 5 bases short and J 3 bases short, with 11 bases between. CDR3 length equals 13 residues. The CDR3 bases are TGTGCCAGCAGTCGACGGGATTTCTACGAGCAGTACTTC. Protein: CASSRRDFYEQYF.

The chain joins TRBV6-5 to TRBJ1-1, with D perhaps TRBD1 (5 bases). CDR3 size: 14 residues. Germline V gene sequence: CDR1 MNHEY, CDR2 SVGAGI. The V and J ends lost 5 bases and 1 base respectively, with 11 bases between them. The CDR3 DNA sequence: TGTGCCAGCAGTCTCGGGGGGTCGAACACTGAAGCTTTCTTT. This translates into CASSLGGSNTEAFF.

This CDR3 is CASSLVGLAGGPNEQYF. CDR3 DNA: TGTGCCAGCAGCTTAGTCGGACTAGCGGGAGGGCCAAACGAGCAGTACTTC. The J gene is TRBJ2-7, the V gene TRBV11-2; 15 nucleotides agree with TRBD2. The CDR3 is 17 amino acids. J lost 5 bases, V lost 1 base, and 6 bases had no gene match. Germline CDR1 and CDR2: SGHAT and FQNNGV.

The rearrangement joins TRBV5-1 to TRBJ1-2, with TRBD1 identical over 8 bases. Trimming took 4 bases from V and 4 from J; bases not matched to a gene: 9. The CDR3 is 15 residues long. Germline V CDR1 and CDR2: SGHRS, YFSETQ. CDR3 sequence (DNA): TGCGCCAGCAGCACAGGACAGGGCATGGGCTATGGCTACACCTTC. Translation: CASSTGQGMGYGYTF.

The chain uses TRBV5-1 and TRBJ1-5; 10 bases are shared with TRBD1. V shed 6 bases, J shed 2 bases, and the junction held 5 bases outside the gene matches. CDR1 and CDR2 from the germline V gene are SGHRS and YFSETQ. The CDR3 contains 15 residues. In DNA, the CDR3 is TGCGCCAGCACCCCCGGGACAGGGGGCAATCAGCCCCAGCATTTT. The encoded protein is CASTPGTGGNQPQHF.

The chain has TRBV9 and TRBJ2-2; D is possibly TRBD1 (5 bases). V was trimmed by 4 bases and J by 4 bases, leaving 23 bases between them. CDR3 size: 18 residues. Germline CDR1 is SGDLS and CDR2 is YYNGEE. The CDR3 loop reads CASSLFPLVGQSTGELFF. CDR3 nucleotide sequence: TGTGCCAGCAGCCTTTTTCCCCTAGTGGGGCAGAGCACCGGGGAGCTGTTTTTT. Full variable domain (missing parts from reference TRBV9 and TRBJ2-2): DSGVTQTPKHLITATGQRVTLRCSPRSGDLSVYWYQQSLDQGLQFLIQYYNGEERAKGNILERFSAQQFPDLHSELNLSSLELGDSALYFCASSLFPLVGQSTGELFFGEGSRLTVL.

This chain links TRBV9 with TRBJ1-3, with D perhaps matching TRBD1 (6 bases). With 0 bases removed from V and 2 bases from J, the gap between germline ends came to 12 bases. Germline assignment: CDR1 SGDLS and CDR2 YYNGEE. The CDR3 consists of 16 residues. CDR3 DNA sequence: TGTGCCAGCAGCGTAGGTGACAGGCTTACTGGAAACACCATATATTTT. Translating it yields CASSVGDRLTGNTIYF.

This sequence joins TRBV9 and TRBJ1-4; D is perhaps TRBD1 (6 bases). From germline, CDR1 is SGDLS and CDR2 YYNGEE. The CDR3 is 16 amino acids. With 3 bases removed from V and 4 bases from J, the gap between germline ends came to 16 bases. CDR3 region: CASSENPGQNNEKLFF. DNA for the CDR3: TGTGCCAGCAGCGAGAACCCAGGACAGAATAATGAAAAACTGTTTTTT.

The chain recombines TRBV7-2 with TRBJ1-2; D ambiguous. The CDR3 has 15 amino acids. Trimming took off 1 base at V and 7 bases at J, with 16 bases between the two ends. In germline, CDR1 is SGHTA, CDR2 FQGNSA. Here the CDR3 DNA reads TGTGCCAGCAGCTTAGTGATTTCGTCGTTCAGTGGCTACACCTTC. Its protein is CASSLVISSFSGYTF.

The genes are TRBV27 and TRBJ2-7; no clear D. The CDR3 runs to 10 residues. Trimming removed 5 bases from V and 4 bases from J, with 3 bases in between. Germline CDR1 reads MNHEY; CDR2 reads SMNVEV (reference sequence). The CDR3 loop reads CASSRYEQYF. The CDR3 DNA reads TGTGCCAGCAGTCGGTACGAGCAGTACTTC.

This clone was found a few times. The rearrangement uses TRBV5-1 and TRBJ2-7, with TRBD2 identical over 10 bases. The V and J ends lost 0 bases and 3 bases, in that order; junction bases with no gene match: 0. The CDR3 loop spans 14 amino acids. Germline CDR1 and CDR2: SGHRS and YFSETQ. DNA for the CDR3: TGCGCCAGCAGCTTGGGGACTAGCGGCTACGAGCAGTACTTC. It is translated as CASSLGTSGYEQYF.

J is TRBJ1-4 and V is TRBV19; weak D call: TRBD1 (6 bases). In germline, CDR1 is LNHDA, CDR2 SQIVND (reference sequence). The CDR3 consists of 15 residues. Trimming cost V 7 bases and J 2 bases, with 14 bases left between them. The CDR3 spells CASTVTGSTNEKLFF. The CDR3 nucleotides read TGTGCCAGTACCGTAACAGGGTCTACTAATGAAAAACTGTTTTTT.

The chain joins TRBV6-6 to TRBJ1-2; TRBD1 matches 8 bases. Germline V gene sequence: CDR1 MNHNY, CDR2 SVGAGI (reference sequence). The CDR3 runs 13 residues. With V trimmed by 6 bases and J by 8 bases, 8 bases remained unmatched. This chain's CDR3 is CASRPTGVEGYTF. Here the CDR3 DNA reads TGTGCCAGCAGACCGACAGGGGTGGAAGGCTACACCTTC.

The genes are TRBV9 and TRBJ2-1; 11 bases are shared with TRBD2. The J segment lost 10 bases and the V segment lost 0 bases, leaving 6 bases of the junction unmatched. Germline V gives CDR1 SGDLS, CDR2 YYNGEE. The CDR3 is made up of 15 amino acids. CDR3 in amino acids: CASSVDPGTSGEQFF. CDR3 nucleotides: TGTGCCAGCAGCGTAGACCCCGGGACTAGCGGCGAGCAGTTCTTC.

The chain uses TRBV27 and TRBJ1-4, with 9 bases that match TRBD1. CDR1 is MNHEY and CDR2 is SMNVEV in the germline V gene (reference sequence). Trimming at V came to 3 bases and at J to 2 bases, leaving 10 bases not matched to a gene. The CDR3 is 18 residues long. The CDR3 bases are TGTGCCAGCAGTTTGTCGGGACAGGGATATGCGACTAATGAAAAACTGTTTTTT. It is translated as CASSLSGQGYATNEKLFF.

The chain combines TRBV7-8 with TRBJ2-5; the match to TRBD2 covers 8 bases. Germline CDR1 is SGHVS and CDR2 is FQNEAQ. The V and J ends lost 8 bases and 4 bases, in that order; junction bases with no gene match: 6. The CDR3 totals 13 residues. CDR3 region: CASCGGRRETQYF. The CDR3 DNA sequence: TGTGCCAGCTGTGGCGGGAGGAGAGAGACCCAGTACTTC.